In its sample, the clone carrying this T cell receptor beta chain ranks as medium-sized. Using its own MiXCR run on the RT-PCR reads, TCRdb lists one record per CDR3 protein. The sample has about 3,600 distinct CDR3 sequences, approximately 6% seen once; the top ten hold 15%. This record belongs to a study of immune reconstitution after stem cell transplant in scleroderma. Germline V lookup: CDR1 KGHSH, CDR2 LQKENI. Trimming pared 1 base from V and 0 bases from J, leaving 9 bases between. This CDR3 spans 15 amino acids. The specimen was taken before or after autologous hematopoietic stem cell transplantation (not recorded which). The origin of this receptor is a female donor with systemic sclerosis. This chain connects TRBV18 to TRBJ1-1; D might be TRBD1 (5 bases). CDR3 amino acids: CASSPREGMNTEAFF. CDR3 nucleotide sequence: TGTGCCAGCTCACCACGGGAGGGGATGAACACTGAAGCTTTCTTT.